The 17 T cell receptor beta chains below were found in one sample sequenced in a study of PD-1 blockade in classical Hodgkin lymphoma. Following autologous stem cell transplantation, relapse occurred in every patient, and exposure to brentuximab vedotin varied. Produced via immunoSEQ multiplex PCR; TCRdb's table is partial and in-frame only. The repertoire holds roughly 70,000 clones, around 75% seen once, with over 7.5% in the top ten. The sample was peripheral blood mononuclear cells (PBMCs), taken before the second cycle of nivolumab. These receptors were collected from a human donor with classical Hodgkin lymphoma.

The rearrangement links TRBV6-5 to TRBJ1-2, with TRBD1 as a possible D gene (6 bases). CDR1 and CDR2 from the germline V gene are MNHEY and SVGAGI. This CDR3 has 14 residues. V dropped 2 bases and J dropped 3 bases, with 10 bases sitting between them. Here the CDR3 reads CASSYDRLYYGYTF. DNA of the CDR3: TGTGCCAGCAGTTACGACAGGTTATACTATGGCTACACCTTC.

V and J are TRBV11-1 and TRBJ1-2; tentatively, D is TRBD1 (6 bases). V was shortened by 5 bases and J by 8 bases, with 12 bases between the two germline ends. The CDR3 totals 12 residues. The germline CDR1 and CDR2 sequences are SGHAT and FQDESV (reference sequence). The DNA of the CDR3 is TGTGCCAGCAGCAATAACAGGGACGGCTACACCTTC. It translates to CASSNNRDGYTF.

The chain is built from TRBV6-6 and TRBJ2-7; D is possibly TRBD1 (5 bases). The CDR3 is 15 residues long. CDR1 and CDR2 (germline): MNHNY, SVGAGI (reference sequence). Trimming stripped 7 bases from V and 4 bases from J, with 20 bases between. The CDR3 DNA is TGTGCCAGCAAGGGGATTGACGGCGTTGGGTACGAGCAGTACTTC. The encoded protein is CASKGIDGVGYEQYF.

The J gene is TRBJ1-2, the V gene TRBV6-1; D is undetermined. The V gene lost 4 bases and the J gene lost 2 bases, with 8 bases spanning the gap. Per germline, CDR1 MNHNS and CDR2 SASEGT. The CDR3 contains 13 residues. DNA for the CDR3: TGTGCCAGCAGTGGCAGGACCAACTATGGCTACACCTTC. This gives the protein CASSGRTNYGYTF.

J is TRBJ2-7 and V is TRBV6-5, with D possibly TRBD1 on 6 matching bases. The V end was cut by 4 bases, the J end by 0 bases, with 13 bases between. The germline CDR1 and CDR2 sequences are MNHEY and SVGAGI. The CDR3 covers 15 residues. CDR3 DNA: TGTGCCAGCAGTTTCGGACAGCCTGGCTCCTACGAGCAGTACTTC. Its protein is CASSFGQPGSYEQYF.

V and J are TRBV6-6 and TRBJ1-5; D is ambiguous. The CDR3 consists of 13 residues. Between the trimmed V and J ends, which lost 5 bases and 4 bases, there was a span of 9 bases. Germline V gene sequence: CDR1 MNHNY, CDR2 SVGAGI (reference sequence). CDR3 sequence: CASSPQANQPQHF. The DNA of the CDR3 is TGTGCCAGCAGTCCTCAAGCTAATCAGCCCCAGCATTTT.

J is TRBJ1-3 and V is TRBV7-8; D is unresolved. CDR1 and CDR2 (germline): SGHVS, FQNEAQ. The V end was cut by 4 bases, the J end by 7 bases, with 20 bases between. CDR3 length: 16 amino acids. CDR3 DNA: TGTGCCAGCAGCTATGCGCGAGGTACTCAGGTGAACACCATATATTTT. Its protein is CASSYARGTQVNTIYF.

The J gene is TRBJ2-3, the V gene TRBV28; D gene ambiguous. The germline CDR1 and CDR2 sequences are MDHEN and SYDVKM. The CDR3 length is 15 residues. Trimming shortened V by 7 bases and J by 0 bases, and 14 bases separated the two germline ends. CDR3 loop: CASTLDGYSTDTQYF. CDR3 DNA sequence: TGTGCCAGCACCTTGGACGGATACAGCACAGATACGCAGTATTTT.

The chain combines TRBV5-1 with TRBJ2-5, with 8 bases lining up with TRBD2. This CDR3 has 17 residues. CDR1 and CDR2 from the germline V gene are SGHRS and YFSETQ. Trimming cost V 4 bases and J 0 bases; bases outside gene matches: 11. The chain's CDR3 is CASSGKKAGAHQETQYF. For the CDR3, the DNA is TGCGCCAGCAGCGGAAAGAAAGCGGGGGCCCACCAAGAGACCCAGTACTTC. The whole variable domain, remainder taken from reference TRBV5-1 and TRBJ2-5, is KAGVTQTPRYLIKTRGQQVTLSCSPISGHRSVSWYQQTPGQGLQFLFEYFSETQRNKGNFPGRFSGRQFSNSRSEMNVSTLELGDSALYLCASSGKKAGAHQETQYFGPGTRLLVL.

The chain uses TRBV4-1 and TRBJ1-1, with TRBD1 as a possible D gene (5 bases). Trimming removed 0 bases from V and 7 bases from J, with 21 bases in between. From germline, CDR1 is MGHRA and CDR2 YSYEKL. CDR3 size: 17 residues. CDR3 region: CASSQEGTLPTRVEAFF. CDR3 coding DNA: TGCGCCAGCAGCCAAGAAGGGACTCTCCCTACCAGGGTTGAAGCTTTCTTT.

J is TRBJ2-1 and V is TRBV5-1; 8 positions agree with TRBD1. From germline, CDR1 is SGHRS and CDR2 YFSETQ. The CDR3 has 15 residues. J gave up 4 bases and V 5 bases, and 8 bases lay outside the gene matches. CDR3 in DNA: TGCGCCAGCAGTCAACTGACAGGGGCGTACAATGAGCAGTTCTTC. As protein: CASSQLTGAYNEQFF.

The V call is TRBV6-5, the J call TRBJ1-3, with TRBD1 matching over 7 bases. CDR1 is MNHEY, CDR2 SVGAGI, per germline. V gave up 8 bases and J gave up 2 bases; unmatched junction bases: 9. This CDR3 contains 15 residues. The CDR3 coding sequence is TGTGCCAGCCGACCTGACAGGGCCGCTGGAAACACCATATATTTT. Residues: CASRPDRAAGNTIYF.

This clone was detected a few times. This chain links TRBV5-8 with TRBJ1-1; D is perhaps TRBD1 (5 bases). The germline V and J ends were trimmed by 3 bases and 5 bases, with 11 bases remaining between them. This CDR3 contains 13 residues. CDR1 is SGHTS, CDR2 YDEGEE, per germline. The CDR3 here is CASSSQGGTEAFF. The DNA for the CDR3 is TGTGCCAGCAGCTCCCAGGGAGGGACTGAAGCTTTCTTT. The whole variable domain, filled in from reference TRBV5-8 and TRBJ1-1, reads EAGVTQSPTHLIKTRGQQATLRCSPISGHTSVYWYQQALGLGLQFLLWYDEGEERNRGNFPPRFSGRQFPNYSSELNVNALELEDSALYLCASSSQGGTEAFFGQGTRLTVV.

The CDR3 reads CSVERPGNGYNEQFF. CDR3 sequence (DNA): TGCAGCGTTGAAAGGCCAGGGAACGGTTACAATGAGCAGTTCTTC. This sequence joins TRBV29-1 and TRBJ2-1; tentatively, D is TRBD1 (5 bases). With 2 bases removed from V and 4 bases from J, the gap between germline ends came to 15 bases. Germline assignment: CDR1 SQVTM and CDR2 ANQGSEA. This CDR3 contains 15 residues.

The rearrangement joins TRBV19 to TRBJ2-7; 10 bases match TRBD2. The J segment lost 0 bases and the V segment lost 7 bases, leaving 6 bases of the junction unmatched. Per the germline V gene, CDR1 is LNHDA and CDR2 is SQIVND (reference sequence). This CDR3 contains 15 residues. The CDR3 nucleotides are TGTGCCAGTAAAGGCGCTAGCGGGAGCTCCTACGAGCAGTACTTC. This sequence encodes CASKGASGSSYEQYF.

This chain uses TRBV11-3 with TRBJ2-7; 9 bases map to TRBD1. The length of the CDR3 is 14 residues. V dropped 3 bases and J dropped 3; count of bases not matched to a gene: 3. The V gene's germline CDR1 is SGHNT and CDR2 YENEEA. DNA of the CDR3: TGTGCCAGCAGCTTCGGGACAGGGAACTACGAGCAGTACTTC. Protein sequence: CASSFGTGNYEQYF. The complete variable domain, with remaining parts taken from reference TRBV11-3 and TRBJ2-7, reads EAGVVQSPRYKIIEKKQPVAFWCNPISGHNTLYWYLQNLGQGPELLIRYENEEAVDDSQLPKDRFSAERLKGVDSTLKIQPAELGDSAVYLCASSFGTGNYEQYFGPGTRLTVT.

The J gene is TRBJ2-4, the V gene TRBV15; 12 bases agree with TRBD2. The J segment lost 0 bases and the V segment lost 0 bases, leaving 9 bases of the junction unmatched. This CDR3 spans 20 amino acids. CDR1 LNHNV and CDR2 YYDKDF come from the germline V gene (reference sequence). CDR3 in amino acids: CATSRDVFGLAGLAKNIQYF. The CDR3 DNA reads TGTGCCACCAGCAGAGATGTGTTTGGACTAGCGGGGCTAGCCAAAAACATTCAGTACTTC.